The sample holds a few counts of the clone carrying this T cell receptor beta chain. The antigen remains undetermined. The data stem from a study of beta chain features in type 1 diabetes. Findings of the study overall: High-TCR-expressing cells could be over-represented by cDNA sequencing.

Reverse transcription of all isolated RNA meant that expressed TCRB transcripts were sequenced. The protocol was immunoSEQ multiplex PCR, while the TCRdb copy is restricted to in-frame clones and leaves out a portion. This sample has about 250,000 clones, with 12% to 15% found just once. Specimen: naive CD4+ T cells from blood. The TCR sequence derives from a woman aged 40-49 years in good health.

The CDR3 DNA follows: TGTGCCAGCAGACGTATCCAGAATAACGAGCAGTACTTC. Residues: CASRRIQNNEQYF. The rearrangement links TRBV6-5 to TRBJ2-7; the D is unclear. The V end was cut by 6 bases, the J end by 5 bases, with 14 bases between. CDR1 and CDR2 (germline): MNHEY, SVGAGI. CDR3 size: 13 residues.